One T cell receptor (beta chain) is described in this entry. Trimming stripped 3 bases from V and 8 bases from J, with 8 bases between. This CDR3 is built from 12 residues. The germline gives CDR1 SGHNT, CDR2 YENEEA. The protocol was immunoSEQ multiplex PCR, while the TCRdb copy is restricted to in-frame clones and leaves out a portion. The sample has fewer than 120,000 clones; roughly 90% are singletons. The data are from a study of control samples from healthy donors and cancer patients. This receptor was identified in a woman aged 55-70 years with lung cancer. Sequenced material: PBMCs. The V call is TRBV11-3, the J call TRBJ2-1; D is unresolved. CDR3 amino acids: CASSFSPYEQFF. The CDR3 bases are TGTGCCAGCAGCTTCTCCCCATATGAGCAGTTCTTC.